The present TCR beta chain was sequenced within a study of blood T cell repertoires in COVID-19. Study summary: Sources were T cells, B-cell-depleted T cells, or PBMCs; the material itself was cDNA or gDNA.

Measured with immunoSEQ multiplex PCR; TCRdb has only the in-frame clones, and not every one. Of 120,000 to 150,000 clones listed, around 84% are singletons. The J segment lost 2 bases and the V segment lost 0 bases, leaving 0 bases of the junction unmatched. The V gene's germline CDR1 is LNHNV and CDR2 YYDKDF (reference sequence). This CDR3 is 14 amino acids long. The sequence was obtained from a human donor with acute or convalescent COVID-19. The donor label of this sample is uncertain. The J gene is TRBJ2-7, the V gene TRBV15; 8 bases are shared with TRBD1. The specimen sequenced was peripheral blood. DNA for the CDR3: TGTGCCACCAGCAGAGAACAGGGGGCCTACGAGCAGTACTTC. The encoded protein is CATSREQGAYEQYF.